The 15 T cell receptor beta chains reported below all come from one sample, sequenced in a study of T cells in Graves' hyperthyroidism and ophthalmopathy. RNA transcripts were the template for amplifying TCR beta CDR3 regions. HTBI primers were the set used in a first-round RT-PCR of the TCR CDR3. Each CDR3 protein is one row after TCRdb ran MiXCR on the multiplex PCR reads. This table has roughly 570,000 distinct CDR3 sequences, 35% to 55% appearing once. Sequences were obtained from peripheral blood or thyroid tissue (not recorded which). The origin of the receptors is a woman aged 18 to 35 with Graves' hyperthyroidism.

The chain links TRBV12-3 or TRBV12-4 to TRBJ2-7, with D hard to call. The V end lost 5 bases, the J end lost 3 bases, and 20 bases lay between the germline ends. The CDR3 is 16 amino acids. The CDR3 region is CASSPLIAASLYEQYF. In DNA, the CDR3 is TGTGCCAGCAGTCCTCTCATAGCCGCTTCCCTCTACGAGCAGTACTTC.

Comment on this clonotype: One end of the junction is discordant with germline, which a read error may explain. The chain is built from TRBV6-5 and TRBJ2-7, with D unclear. The CDR3 consists of 17 residues. Germline lookup yields CDR1 MNHEY and CDR2 SVGAGI. DNA of the CDR3: TGTGCCATCAGTTACCCCGATTTGGTGGGTACATCGTACGAGCAGTACTTC. It is translated as CAISYPDLVGTSYEQYF.

This clonotype was seen more than once but under ten times. The rearrangement joins TRBV6-5 to TRBJ2-5, with D possibly being TRBD2 (5 bases). The CDR3 loop spans 16 amino acids. Trimming cost V 4 bases and J 0 bases, with 15 bases left between them. Germline V gene lookup returns CDR1 MNHEY and CDR2 SVGAGI. The chain's CDR3 is CASSSRSRGYQETQYF. CDR3 bases: TGTGCCAGCAGTTCTCGGAGTCGCGGGTACCAAGAGACCCAGTACTTC.

Comments on this clonotype: At one end, the junction sequence differs from germline, possibly due to a read error. DNA of the CDR3: TGTGCCAGCAGCGAAGAGATTCGGACTAGGAATGAGCAGTTCTTC. Its translation: CASSEEIRTRNEQFF. The chain recombines TRBV4-2 with TRBJ2-7, with 7 bases matching TRBD2. The end of the DNA is better explained by TRBJ2-1, so the J call may be wrong. Germline CDR1 is LGHNA and CDR2 is YNFKEQ. The CDR3 runs 15 residues.

This chain links TRBV18 with TRBJ1-1, with D possibly TRBD1 on 5 matching bases. V was clipped by 3 bases and J by 2 bases, with 10 bases between them. The germline gives CDR1 KGHSH, CDR2 LQKENI. CDR3 length: 14 residues. The CDR3 DNA is TGTGCCAGCTCACCGAAGACAGAAAACACTGAAGCTTTCTTT. Translating gives CASSPKTENTEAFF.

The J gene is TRBJ1-2, the V gene TRBV7-2; D is unresolved. CDR1 is SGHTA, CDR2 FQGNSA, per germline. The CDR3 runs to 14 residues. Trimming stripped 4 bases from V and 3 bases from J, with 12 bases between. The DNA for the CDR3 is TGTGCCAGCAGCTCCTCTAGCGCCCACTATGGCTACACCTTC. Its translation is CASSSSSAHYGYTF.

The chain carries TRBV7-9 and TRBJ2-7; 9 bases are shared with TRBD2. V trimming: 6 bases; J trimming: 7 bases; junction bases outside the gene matches: 10. Per germline, CDR1 SEHNR and CDR2 FQNEAQ (reference sequence). The CDR3 spans 14 residues. CDR3 in amino acids: CASRPFSGRNEQYF. DNA for the CDR3: TGTGCCAGCAGGCCGTTTAGCGGGAGAAATGAGCAGTACTTC. Full variable domain (rest looked up from reference TRBV7-9 and TRBJ2-7): DTGVSQNPRHKITKRGQNVTFRCDPISEHNRLYWYRQTLGQGPEFLTYFQNEAQLEKSRLLSDRFSAERPKGSFSTLEIQRTEQGDSAMYLCASRPFSGRNEQYFGPGTRLTVT.

This clonotype was counted at least ten times. The rearrangement uses TRBV29-1 and TRBJ1-5; D uncertain. Trimming shortened V by 4 bases and J by 4 bases, and 8 bases separated the two germline ends. The germline gives CDR1 SQVTM, CDR2 ANQGSEA. The CDR3 spans 12 residues. The CDR3 DNA sequence: TGCAGCGTTGCGTCGGGGAATCAGCCCCAGCATTTT. Translation: CSVASGNQPQHF.

In this sample, this clonotype turned up many times. The rearrangement uses TRBV11-2 and TRBJ2-7; the D gene is possibly TRBD1 (5 bases). V was clipped by 0 bases and J by 3 bases, with 18 bases between them. The CDR3 length is 17 residues. The V gene's germline CDR1 is SGHAT and CDR2 FQNNGV. The CDR3 DNA is TGTGCCAGCAGCTTAGATTCCCAGGGCTGGGGCCTCTACGAGCAGTACTTC. It codes for CASSLDSQGWGLYEQYF.

This clonotype appeared a single time. The chain combines TRBV7-8 with TRBJ2-7; 9 nucleotides line up with TRBD2. The germline CDR1 and CDR2 sequences are SGHVS and FQNEAQ. This CDR3 spans 14 amino acids. Trimming cost V 5 bases and J 3 bases; bases outside gene matches: 5. CDR3 nucleotides: TGTGCCAGCAGCATTGCGGGGGGGTTCTACGAGCAGTACTTC. Encoded protein: CASSIAGGFYEQYF.

The V call is TRBV12-3 or TRBV12-4, the J call TRBJ2-5; TRBD1 agrees at 10 bases. V shed 6 bases and J 9 bases; nucleotides not matched to a gene: 10. The CDR3 has 14 amino acids. The chain's CDR3 is CASRVGQGNQPQYF. In nucleotides, the CDR3 is TGTGCCAGCAGGGTGGGACAGGGGAATCAGCCCCAGTACTTC.

This clonotype appeared many times. The V and J genes are TRBV9 and TRBJ1-5; the match to TRBD1 covers 7 bases. The germline gives CDR1 SGDLS, CDR2 YYNGEE. The ends lost 4 bases at V and 3 bases at J; junction bases unmatched: 4. The CDR3 sequence is 14 residues long. CDR3 sequence (DNA): TGTGCCAGCAGCCGACAGGGAGACAATCAGCCCCAGCATTTT. Encoded protein: CASSRQGDNQPQHF. Full variable domain (remainder filled in from reference TRBV9 and TRBJ1-5): DSGVTQTPKHLITATGQRVTLRCSPRSGDLSVYWYQQSLDQGLQFLIQYYNGEERAKGNILERFSAQQFPDLHSELNLSSLELGDSALYFCASSRQGDNQPQHFGDGTRLSIL.

The chain links TRBV7-3 to TRBJ2-7; D tentatively fits TRBD1 or TRBD2 (5 bases each). Germline V lookup: CDR1 SGHTA, CDR2 FQGTGA. V lost 2 bases and J 9 bases, leaving 26 bases between the germline ends. CDR3 length: 17 residues. CDR3 sequence (DNA): TGTGCCAGCAGCTTAGGGGTTATAGAGGGGAGCACAGATACGCAGTACTTC. Its translation: CASSLGVIEGSTDTQYF.

This clonotype was seen at least ten times. The chain links TRBV19 to TRBJ1-5, with 7 bases fitting TRBD1. The CDR3 is made up of 13 amino acids. J gave up 2 bases and V 5 bases, and 0 bases lay outside the gene matches. Germline V lookup: CDR1 LNHDA, CDR2 SQIVND (reference sequence). CDR3 coding DNA: TGTGCCAGTAGTGACAGGGGCAATCAGCCCCAGCATTTT. Protein product: CASSDRGNQPQHF.

The V gene is TRBV2, the J gene TRBJ1-5; tentatively, D is TRBD1 (5 bases). V was shortened by 3 bases and J by 14 bases, with 17 bases between the two germline ends. CDR3 length: 13 amino acids. Per the germline V gene, CDR1 is SNHLY and CDR2 is FYNNEI. The CDR3: CASSELARVNEHF. The CDR3 bases are TGTGCCAGCAGTGAGTTAGCCAGGGTCAATGAGCATTTT.